A selection of T cell receptor beta chains follows, all from one sample in a study of CD8 T cells in ankylosing spondylitis. TCRdb re-called the 5' RACE reads with MiXCR, one entry per CDR3 protein. The table records about 460,000 distinct CDR3 sequences, roughly 5.2% of them present only once. What was sequenced was blood, either unsorted or a sorted T cell fraction (not recorded which). These receptors came from a male donor with ankylosing spondylitis. Both conserved end residues are part of each CDR3. Each record gives: clone size, D gene, V gene, J gene, CDR3 DNA, CDR3 protein. D genes are given only for firm matches. Size is omitted from some rows. Given values are once, few, many or a class for expanded clones.

many,TRBD1,TRBV11-1,TRBJ2-3,TGTGCCAGCACCACATTACAGGGGGGCTCAGATACGCAGTATTTT,CASTTLQGGSDTQYF
many,NA,TRBV6-2/TRBV6-3,TRBJ1-2,TGTGCCAGCAGTCTACCGGGTGCCGTGGGCTACACCTTC,CASSLPGAVGYTF
many,TRBD2,TRBV10-3,TRBJ2-7,TGTGCCATCAGTAGCGGGAAAAGCTCCTACGAGCAGTACTTC,CAISSGKSSYEQYF
many,NA,TRBV24-1,TRBJ2-3,TGTGCCACCAGGAATAGCGGATACACAGATACGCAGTATTTT,CATRNSGYTDTQYF
many,NA,TRBV7-2,TRBJ1-1,TGTGCCAGCAGCATTCAGACCGGGACAGAAGCTTTCTTT,CASSIQTGTEAFF
NA,NA,TRBV28,TRBJ1-5,TGTGCCAGCAACCTTTGGGGGGATTATAGCAATCAGCCCCAGCATTTT,CASNLWGDYSNQPQHF
many,NA,TRBV24-1,TRBJ2-5,TGTGCCACCAGTGATTTGCAGGACCCTGGGGAGACCCAGTACTTC,CATSDLQDPGETQYF
NA,NA,TRBV14,TRBJ2-7,TGTGCCAGCAGTCGGTGGGAGACTGACGGTGGCGAGCAGTACTTC,CASSRWETDGGEQYF
many,NA,TRBV4-3,TRBJ2-2,TGCGCCAGCAGCCAAGCCCTAGCCGGGGAGCTGTTTTTT,CASSQALAGELFF
NA,NA,TRBV4-2,TRBJ2-7,TGTGCCAGCAGCCAGGTGGCGACTTCCTACGAGCAGTACTTC,CASSQVATSYEQYF